What follows are 18 T cell receptor beta chains derived from one specimen sequenced in a study of blood T cell repertoires in COVID-19. Profiled with immunoSEQ multiplex PCR; TCRdb holds only in-frame clones, not every one. The sample carries around 220,000 clones, 86% recorded once. Input material: peripheral blood. The receptors derive from a woman aged 45-65 years with COVID-19, enrolled during active disease.

This clone was seen once. The chain is built from TRBV10-3 and TRBJ1-1; possibly TRBD1 for D (5 bases). V lost 6 bases and J lost 6, with 11 bases in between. Germline V gene lookup returns CDR1 ENHRY and CDR2 SYGVKD. The CDR3 runs 12 residues. In DNA, the CDR3 is TGTGCCATCAGCGACCAAGGGGCTGAAGCTTTCTTT. It specifies CAISDQGAEAFF.

The chain links TRBV30 to TRBJ2-7, with TRBD2 identical over 8 bases. The CDR3 contains 14 residues. Germline V gene lookup returns CDR1 GTSNPN and CDR2 SVGIG (reference sequence). J gave up 2 bases and V 5 bases, and 8 bases lay outside the gene matches. CDR3 bases: TGTGCCTGGTCCCCTAGCGGGTACCCCTACGAGCAGTACGTC. Its protein is CAWSPSGYPYEQYV.

The chain links TRBV27 to TRBJ1-2; D perhaps matches TRBD1 (6 bases). V was pared by 2 bases and J by 2 bases, with 12 bases between. The CDR3 is made up of 15 amino acids. CDR1 MNHEY and CDR2 SMNVEV come from the germline V gene (reference sequence). CDR3 amino acids: CASSLRAGGNYGYTF. The DNA for the CDR3 is TGTGCCAGCAGTTTAAGGGCGGGGGGCAACTATGGCTACACCTTC.

The chain is built from TRBV11-2 and TRBJ2-3; no reliable D call. This CDR3 has 11 residues. V lost 7 bases to trimming and J lost 5 bases, with 7 bases between them. Looked up from germline, CDR1 is SGHAT and CDR2 is FQNNGV. The CDR3, as DNA: TGTGCCAGCACCCAAAAAGATACGCAGTATTTT. It codes for CASTQKDTQYF.

The chain couples TRBV29-1 to TRBJ1-2; 9 nucleotides align to TRBD1. J lost 4 bases, V lost 3 bases, and 3 bases had no gene match. Germline lookup yields CDR1 SQVTM and CDR2 ANQGSEA. The CDR3 runs 13 residues. Here the CDR3 reads CSVDQTGGYGYTF. The CDR3 DNA sequence: TGCAGCGTTGATCAGACAGGGGGCTATGGCTACACCTTC.

The chain links TRBV5-6 to TRBJ2-4, with D tentatively TRBD1 (6 bases). The V and J ends lost 1 base and 1 base respectively, with 15 bases between them. CDR1 is SGHDT and CDR2 is YYEEEE in the germline V gene. The CDR3 consists of 17 residues. The CDR3 sequence is CASSLFLQGEAKNIQYF. In DNA, the CDR3 is TGTGCCAGCAGCTTGTTCTTACAGGGAGAGGCCAAAAACATTCAGTACTTC.

Here the CDR3 DNA reads TGTGCCAGCAGCCCTAGCGGGGGCAACTACAATGAGCAGTTCTTC. It codes for CASSPSGGNYNEQFF. The gene calls are TRBV13 and TRBJ2-1; TRBD2 matches at 10 bases. The CDR3 is 15 amino acids. CDR1 PRHDT and CDR2 FYEKMQ come from the germline V gene (reference sequence). V was pared by 5 bases and J by 3 bases, with 4 bases of the junction left unmatched.

This chain joins TRBV5-6 and TRBJ1-6; 9 bases map to TRBD1. Trimming removed 3 bases from V and 5 bases from J; junction bases left unmatched: 3. The CDR3 runs to 15 residues. Germline CDR1 reads SGHDT; CDR2 reads YYEEEE. The CDR3 sequence: CASSWTGVDNSPLHF. The DNA of the CDR3 is TGTGCCAGCAGCTGGACAGGGGTCGATAATTCACCCCTCCACTTT.

The CDR3 nucleotides read TGTGCCAGGGTTAGCCCGGGACAAAGGGGGCCAGATACGCAGTATTTT. Encoded protein: CARVSPGQRGPDTQYF. The chain couples TRBV2 to TRBJ2-3, with TRBD1 matching over 7 bases. The CDR3 extends over 16 amino acids. Looked up from germline, CDR1 is SNHLY and CDR2 is FYNNEI. The V and J ends lost 9 bases and 4 bases, in that order; junction bases with no gene match: 16. Based on the CDR3 plus reference TRBV2 and TRBJ2-3, the full variable domain is EPEVTQTPSHQVTQMGQEVILRCVPISNHLYFYWYRQILGQKVEFLVSFYNNEISEKSEIFDDQFSVERPDGSNFTLKIRSTKLEDSAMYFCARVSPGQRGPDTQYFGPGTRLTVL.

The chain employs TRBV7-6 and TRBJ2-1, with D possibly TRBD2 on 6 matching bases. In germline, CDR1 is SGHVS, CDR2 FNYEAQ. V lost 4 bases, J lost 7 bases, and 11 bases lay in between. The CDR3 runs 13 residues. The CDR3 reads CASSWGLLNEQFF. The CDR3 coding sequence is TGTGCCAGCAGCTGGGGACTTCTGAATGAGCAGTTCTTC.

V gene TRBV3-1 (or the pseudogene TRBV3-2) combines with J gene TRBJ1-2; TRBD1 might be the D (5 bases). Deletions cut 1 base from V and 4 bases from J, with 13 bases between. This CDR3 contains 15 residues. CDR1 is LGHDT, CDR2 YNNKEL, per germline (reference sequence). The chain's CDR3 is CASSQGSQASYGYTF. CDR3 DNA: TGTGCCAGCAGCCAAGGGTCACAGGCGTCCTATGGCTACACCTTC.

In this sample, this clone turned up once. The rearrangement joins TRBV19 to TRBJ2-1; D possibly corresponds to TRBD2 (6 bases). CDR3 size: 12 residues. The V end was cut by 6 bases, the J end by 12 bases, with 15 bases between. Germline CDR1 and CDR2: LNHDA and SQIVND (reference sequence). The CDR3 loop is CASSSEPGLQFF. CDR3 DNA: TGTGCCAGTAGCTCCGAACCGGGACTGCAGTTCTTC.

The chain carries TRBV7-9 and TRBJ2-1; 9 nucleotides agree with TRBD2. The CDR3 has 15 residues. With V trimmed by 4 bases and J by 7 bases, 8 bases remained unmatched. The germline gives CDR1 SEHNR, CDR2 FQNEAQ (reference sequence). The CDR3 nucleotides read TGTGCCAGCAGCTCCCTAGCGGGGCAATCGAATGAGCAGTTCTTC. Protein product: CASSSLAGQSNEQFF.

The chain joins TRBV11-2 to TRBJ2-5, with a possible D match to TRBD2 (5 bases). The CDR3 length is 14 residues. The germline CDR1 and CDR2 sequences are SGHAT and FQNNGV. V lost 1 base and J 4 bases, leaving 10 bases between the germline ends. The CDR3 coding sequence is TGTGCCAGCAGCTTAGCTGGCGGAGGAGAGACCCAGTACTTC. This gives the protein CASSLAGGGETQYF.

This chain joins TRBV19 and TRBJ2-7; maybe TRBD1 (6 bases). Trimming pared 3 bases from V and 7 bases from J, leaving 13 bases between. Germline loops: CDR1 LNHDA, CDR2 SQIVND (reference sequence). The CDR3 extends over 13 amino acids. The CDR3 loop reads CASSMGRGEEQYF. The CDR3 coding sequence is TGTGCCAGTAGTATGGGCAGGGGTGAAGAGCAGTACTTC. Variable domain in full (rest from reference TRBV19 and TRBJ2-7): DGGITQSPKYLFRKEGQNVTLSCEQNLNHDAMYWYRQDPGQGLRLIYYSQIVNDFQKGDIAEGYSVSREKKESFPLTVTSAQKNPTAFYLCASSMGRGEEQYFGPGTRLTVT.

The CDR3, as DNA: TGCGCCAGCAGTCTTCAGGGGAAAAACACCATATATTTT. Its translation: CASSLQGKNTIYF. The genes are TRBV23-1 and TRBJ1-3; TRBD1 might be the D (6 bases). TRBV23-1 carries the ORF label, with uncertain function. Deletions cut 4 bases from V and 6 bases from J, with 10 bases between. The CDR3 length is 13 residues.

V is TRBV19 and J is TRBJ1-5; perhaps TRBD1 as D (6 bases). The CDR3 length is 14 residues. Trimming pared 3 bases from V and 3 bases from J, leaving 9 bases between. From germline, CDR1 is LNHDA and CDR2 SQIVND (reference sequence). For the CDR3, the DNA is TGTGCCAGTAGTATGACAGGTCCCAATCAGCCCCAGCATTTT. Protein: CASSMTGPNQPQHF. The full variable domain, completed using reference TRBV19 and TRBJ1-5, is DGGITQSPKYLFRKEGQNVTLSCEQNLNHDAMYWYRQDPGQGLRLIYYSQIVNDFQKGDIAEGYSVSREKKESFPLTVTSAQKNPTAFYLCASSMTGPNQPQHFGDGTRLSIL.

The chain has TRBV10-1 and TRBJ1-2, with 9 bases lining up with TRBD1. This CDR3 is 14 amino acids long. Germline CDR1 reads WNHNN; CDR2 reads SYGVQD (reference sequence). The J segment lost 8 bases and the V segment lost 6 bases, leaving 10 bases of the junction unmatched. CDR3 in amino acids: CASSTSGDREGYTF. The CDR3 nucleotides are TGCGCCAGCAGCACCTCGGGGGACAGGGAAGGCTACACCTTC.